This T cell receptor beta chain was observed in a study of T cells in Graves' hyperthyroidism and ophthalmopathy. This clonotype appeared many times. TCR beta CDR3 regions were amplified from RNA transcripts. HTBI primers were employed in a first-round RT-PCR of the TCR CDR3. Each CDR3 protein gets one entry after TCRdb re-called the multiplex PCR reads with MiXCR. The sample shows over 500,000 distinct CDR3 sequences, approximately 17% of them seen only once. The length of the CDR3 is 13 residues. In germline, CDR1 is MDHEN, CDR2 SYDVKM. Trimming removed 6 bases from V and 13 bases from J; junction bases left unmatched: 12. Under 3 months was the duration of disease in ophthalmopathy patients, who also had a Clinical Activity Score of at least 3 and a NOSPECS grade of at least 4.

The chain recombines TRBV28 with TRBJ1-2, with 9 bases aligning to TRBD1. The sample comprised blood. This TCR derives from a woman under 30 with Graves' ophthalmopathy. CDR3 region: CASSPGQGPGSTF. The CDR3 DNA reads TGTGCCAGCAGCCCCGGACAGGGGCCAGGGAGCACCTTC.